This T cell receptor beta chain derives from a study of blood T cell repertoires in COVID-19. Study at large: The origin of the acute and convalescent COVID-19 samples was the United States, Italy and Spain. T cells, B-cell-depleted T cells, or PBMCs provided the cDNA or gDNA that served as material.

In the authors' methods: For nucleated cells, counts were estimated from reference gene primer amplification. Method: immunoSEQ multiplex PCR; TCRdb's copy keeps in-frame clones and lacks some. D and trimming were read from the DNA, whereas the V and J calls and clone size are those reported in that table. The sample lists about 50,000 clones; around three quarters were seen once. CDR3 size: 17 residues. V shed 3 bases, J shed 5 bases, and the junction held 12 bases outside the gene matches. The sequence derives from a man aged 65 to 79 with acute or convalescent COVID-19. Sequencing used peripheral blood. The chain couples TRBV23-1 to TRBJ1-5; 8 nucleotides line up with TRBD1. TRBV23-1 has ORF status, its function being uncertain. The CDR3 coding sequence is TGCGCCAGCAGTCAGTTTTCAGGGGGCGGAGGTTATCAGCCCCAGCATTTT. The encoded protein is CASSQFSGGGGYQPQHF.